One TCR beta chain is described in this entry. Its antigen remains unidentified. J gave up 3 bases and V 4 bases, and 6 bases lay outside the gene matches. Per germline, CDR1 LNHDA and CDR2 SQIVND (reference sequence). The CDR3 loop spans 15 amino acids. Only in-frame clones appear in the TCRdb table, and some are missing; sequencing was by immunoSEQ multiplex PCR. The data show 110,000 to 150,000 clones, 75% to 85% seen once. This record belongs to a study of cytotoxic CD8 clonotypes in ibrutinib-treated CLL. As for the study in general: Partial responses numbered roughly 25 and complete responses 2; after a median around 68 months, about 14 stayed remitted and some twelve progressed. Productive templates per sample averaged approximately 250,000; productive rearrangements, roughly 100,000. Findings and limits, study-wide: Public clonotypes, found uncommonly, either contracted or stayed stable on treatment. Increased clonality at ibrutinib response gave way to a return toward baseline at progression.

Sequenced material: PBMCs, taken after 12 months of ibrutinib treatment. The chain couples TRBV19 to TRBJ2-7; the match to TRBD1 covers 10 bases. This TCR came from a human donor with chronic lymphocytic leukemia. The CDR3 spells CASSTRQGAGYEQYF. CDR3 DNA sequence: TGTGCCAGTAGTACCCGACAGGGGGCTGGCTACGAGCAGTACTTC.